This entry describes one TCR beta chain. Specified time point: sample taken at primary tumor resection. Extraction of whole RNA from tumor, nontumor lung or frozen PBMC preceded unsorted sequencing. The donors, fewer than 90 patients with untreated early-stage non-small cell lung cancer, provided the samples. Trimming took 0 bases from V and 5 from J; bases not matched to a gene: 8. This CDR3 is 16 amino acids long. CDR1 is LGHDT, CDR2 YNNKEL, per germline (reference sequence). TCR cDNA molecules each carried a unique molecular identifier. One entry per CDR3 protein results from TCRdb running MiXCR on the 5' RACE reads. The data hold some 50,000 distinct CDR3 sequences, with around 7.6% observed a single time. The data originate from a study of spatial heterogeneity in lung cancer. Study details: The library had UMIs, and each TCR and UMI pair averaged more than ten raw reads.

Sequenced here: PBMCs, sampled at surgery. This clonotype was obtained from a female donor with early-stage non-small cell lung cancer. The rearrangement joins TRBV3-1 to TRBJ2-3; 7 nucleotides align to TRBD2. CDR3 loop: CASSQDLRGEEDTQYF. In nucleotides, the CDR3 is TGTGCCAGCAGCCAAGATCTCCGGGGGGAGGAAGATACGCAGTATTTT.